One sample yielded the 31 T cell receptor beta chains listed below, sequenced in a study of blood T cells in healthy people across ages. A second PCR of roughly 7 to 11 cycles used a sample-barcoded 5' primer and a J-beta primer mix. MiXCR was run by TCRdb on the 5' RACE reads, yielding one entry per CDR3 protein. The repertoire holds under 850,000 distinct CDR3 sequences, with roughly 40% as singletons. The sample comprised blood. Source of these receptors: a man aged 18 to 30 in good health.

This clonotype has only a few counts. The chain has TRBV20-1 and TRBJ2-3, with 12 nucleotides matching TRBD2. V lost 6 bases to trimming and J lost 4 bases; unmatched junction nucleotides: 8. Germline V gene lookup returns CDR1 DFQATT and CDR2 SNEGSKA (reference sequence). This CDR3 comprises 15 residues. CDR3 in amino acids: CSATPSGGDSDTQYF. DNA for the CDR3: TGCAGTGCAACCCCTAGCGGGGGGGACTCAGATACGCAGTATTTT.

This clonotype has ten or more counts. This sequence joins TRBV12-3 or TRBV12-4 and TRBJ2-5; 7 bases map to TRBD2. Trimming cost V 10 bases and J 5 bases; bases outside gene matches: 13. There are 14 residues in the CDR3. CDR3 in DNA: TGTGCCACCCGTAGAGCTAGCGGTGAGGAGACCCAGTACTTC. Protein: CATRRASGEETQYF.

As for this clonotype: This sequence may be a read error, since a much larger clone differs from it by one base. The V call is TRBV7-2, the J call TRBJ1-2, with a weak D call TRBD1 (5 bases). Trimming removed 2 bases from V and 2 bases from J, with 9 bases in between. Germline-derived CDR1 and CDR2 are SGHTA and FQGNSA. There are 14 residues in the CDR3. This CDR3 reads CTSSLQDMNYGYTF. The DNA of the CDR3 is TGTACCAGCAGCTTACAGGACATGAACTATGGCTACACCTTC.

V gene TRBV14 combines with J gene TRBJ2-7; 7 bases agree with TRBD2. Germline CDR1 is SGHDN and CDR2 is FVKESK. The J segment lost 4 bases and the V segment lost 7 bases, leaving 16 bases of the junction unmatched. The length of the CDR3 is 16 residues. The chain's CDR3 is CASNHGGSRLTYEQYF. The CDR3 DNA sequence: TGTGCCAGCAACCACGGCGGGAGCCGACTCACTTACGAGCAGTACTTC.

At least ten counts were recorded for this clonotype. The J gene is TRBJ2-3, the V gene TRBV4-3; tentatively, D is TRBD1 (5 bases). Germline lookup yields CDR1 LGHNA and CDR2 YSLEER. V dropped 1 base and J dropped 2 bases, with 10 bases sitting between them. The CDR3 is 15 residues long. CDR3 nucleotides: TGCGCCAGCAGCCAAGCTGGGGCGATCACAGATACGCAGTATTTT. This encodes CASSQAGAITDTQYF.

There are a few counts of this clonotype. The chain recombines TRBV20-1 with TRBJ2-2; 9 bases fit TRBD2. The CDR3 sequence is 15 residues long. J gave up 0 bases and V 5 bases, and 4 bases lay outside the gene matches. The germline CDR1 and CDR2 sequences are DFQATT and SNEGSKA (reference sequence). In nucleotides, the CDR3 is TGCAGTGCTTTAGTAGCGGGGGCGAACACCGGGGAGCTGTTTTTT. Protein sequence: CSALVAGANTGELFF.

This clonotype was observed at least ten times. The V and J genes are TRBV20-1 and TRBJ1-2, with TRBD1 identical over 10 bases. This CDR3 is 14 amino acids long. Germline CDR1 reads DFQATT; CDR2 reads SNEGSKA (reference sequence). J was trimmed by 8 bases and V by 5 bases; bases with no gene match: 11. CDR3 amino acids: CSAPPGTGDDGYTF. For the CDR3, the DNA is TGCAGTGCTCCTCCGGGGACAGGGGACGACGGCTACACCTTC.

The rearrangement uses TRBV20-1 and TRBJ2-1; 9 bases are a match to TRBD2. The J call is doubtful: the DNA matches TRBJ2-7 better. Germline CDR1 and CDR2: DFQATT and SNEGSKA (reference sequence). This CDR3 is built from 15 residues. The CDR3 spells CSARVAGARWNEQYF. The DNA for the CDR3 is TGCAGTGCTAGAGTAGCGGGGGCCCGGTGGAATGAGCAGTACTTC.

This clonotype was observed many times. This chain uses TRBV4-3 with TRBJ1-2; D is ambiguous. Trimming took off 1 base at V and 4 bases at J, with 13 bases between the two ends. CDR1 and CDR2 from the germline V gene are LGHNA and YSLEER. This CDR3 is built from 15 residues. The CDR3 loop is CASSQGLSGLYGYTF. The CDR3 DNA is TGCGCCAGCAGCCAAGGGCTTTCGGGTCTCTATGGCTACACCTTC.

V gene TRBV5-1 combines with J gene TRBJ2-5; no clear D. The CDR3 is 15 residues long. Trimming pared 0 bases from V and 11 bases from J, leaving 20 bases between. Germline-derived CDR1 and CDR2 are SGHRS and YFSETQ. In nucleotides, the CDR3 is TGCGCCAGCAGCTTGGCCTCCAACCCCTACAATGAGCAGTACTTC. Translating it yields CASSLASNPYNEQYF.

The V and J genes are TRBV7-3 and TRBJ2-1; D remains unclear. Trimming removed 5 bases at V and 3 bases at J, with 8 bases between. This CDR3 contains 13 residues. The germline V gene has CDR1 SGHTA and CDR2 FQGTGA. The CDR3 protein is CASSDMHYNEQFF. In DNA, the CDR3 is TGTGCCAGCAGCGACATGCACTACAATGAGCAGTTCTTC.

The rearrangement joins TRBV20-1 to TRBJ1-4; no clear D. The germline CDR1 and CDR2 sequences are DFQATT and SNEGSKA (reference sequence). This CDR3 comprises 15 residues. Deletions cut 1 base from V and 0 bases from J, with 9 bases between. The CDR3 here is CSARGSGTTNEKLFF. The DNA of the CDR3 is TGCAGTGCTAGAGGGTCGGGTACAACTAATGAAAAACTGTTTTTT.

The chain has TRBV9 and TRBJ2-2; no firm D call. The CDR3 has 14 amino acids. CDR1 is SGDLS and CDR2 is YYNGEE in the germline V gene. Trimming took off 2 bases at V and 5 bases at J, with 10 bases between the two ends. Here the CDR3 reads CASSVHFGTGELFF. The CDR3 coding sequence is TGTGCCAGCAGCGTCCACTTCGGAACCGGGGAGCTGTTTTTT.

The gene calls are TRBV25-1 and TRBJ2-5; the match to TRBD2 covers 11 bases. With the DNA end fitting TRBJ2-7 better, the J assignment may be wrong. The CDR3 consists of 16 residues. Germline V lookup: CDR1 MGHDK, CDR2 SYGVNS. The CDR3 DNA sequence: TGTGCCAGCAGTGAACAAACTAGCGGGAGTCCCTACGAGCAGTACTTC. Its protein product is CASSEQTSGSPYEQYF.

Comment on this clonotype: A much larger clonotype is one base distant, so this may be a read error. The gene calls are TRBV11-2 and TRBJ2-1; TRBD2 is a possible D gene (5 bases). The CDR3 sequence is 11 residues long. Germline CDR1 SGHAT, CDR2 FQNNGV. V gave up 6 bases and J gave up 13 bases, with 13 bases separating them. Written as DNA, the CDR3 is TGTGCCAGCAGGAGCGGAGAGACCCAGTTCTTC. Translated, it gives CASRSGETQFF.

This clonotype was picked up a small number of times. The chain carries TRBV5-1 and TRBJ2-1, with unresolved D. V lost 5 bases to trimming and J lost 4 bases, with 10 bases between them. Per the germline V gene, CDR1 is SGHRS and CDR2 is YFSETQ. The CDR3 contains 13 residues. The CDR3 protein is CASRPTEYNEQFF. The CDR3 coding sequence is TGCGCCAGCAGGCCCACAGAGTACAATGAGCAGTTCTTC. The full variable domain, completed using reference TRBV5-1 and TRBJ2-1, is KAGVTQTPRYLIKTRGQQVTLSCSPISGHRSVSWYQQTPGQGLQFLFEYFSETQRNKGNFPGRFSGRQFSNSRSEMNVSTLELGDSALYLCASRPTEYNEQFFGPGTRLTVL.

As for this clonotype: This may be a read error, as it is one base from a much larger clone. The chain combines TRBV10-3 with TRBJ2-1; the match to TRBD1 covers 11 bases. The CDR3 consists of 15 residues. The germline V gene encodes CDR1 ENHRY and CDR2 SYGVKD. Germline trimming cut 8 bases from V and 13 bases from J; bases unmatched to any gene: 16. This CDR3 is CAISHPGTGGETQFF. In DNA, the CDR3 is TGTGCCATCTCTCATCCCGGGACAGGGGGAGAGACCCAGTTCTTC.

This clonotype was counted a few times. The chain employs TRBV12-3 or TRBV12-4 and TRBJ2-7; D not certain. This CDR3 is built from 15 residues. Trimming shortened V by 6 bases and J by 7 bases, and 22 bases separated the two germline ends. In DNA, the CDR3 is TGTGCCAGCAGCTCGACCCCAACCAAATACAATGAGCAGTACTTC. It codes for CASSSTPTKYNEQYF.

A word on this clonotype: Since a much larger clone is just one base distant, this may be a read error. The CDR3: CASSQARGGVFNEQYF. DNA of the CDR3: TGTGCCAGCAGCCAAGCGAGAGGGGGCGTTTTCAATGAGCAGTACTTC. The rearrangement links TRBV4-2 to TRBJ2-7, with 7 bases matching TRBD1. CDR3 length: 16 residues. With V trimmed by 1 base and J by 7 bases, 13 bases remained unmatched. The germline V gene has CDR1 LGHNA and CDR2 YNFKEQ.

The chain joins TRBV7-8 to TRBJ1-2, with TRBD1 as a possible D gene (6 bases). CDR1 and CDR2 from the germline V gene are SGHVS and FQNEAQ. V lost 5 bases, J lost 4 bases, and 17 bases lay in between. The CDR3 totals 15 residues. The CDR3 coding sequence is TGTGCCAGCAGCGCTGCTCCAGGGGCAAGCTATGGCTACACCTTC. This sequence encodes CASSAAPGASYGYTF. Combining the CDR3 with reference TRBV7-8 and TRBJ1-2 gives the whole variable domain GAGVSQSPRYKVAKRGQDVALRCDPISGHVSLFWYQQALGQGPEFLTYFQNEAQLDKSGLPSDRFFAERPEGSVSTLKIQRTQQEDSAVYLCASSAAPGASYGYTFGSGTRLTVV.

This clonotype was observed a handful of times. This chain connects TRBV5-1 to TRBJ2-2, with D hard to call. Trimming removed 2 bases at V and 1 base at J, with 9 bases between. The CDR3 is 15 residues long. Germline V gives CDR1 SGHRS, CDR2 YFSETQ. Here the CDR3 reads CASSFQGENTGELFF. CDR3 coding DNA: TGCGCCAGCAGCTTTCAAGGAGAGAACACCGGGGAGCTGTTTTTT.

To note about this clonotype: A junction boundary mismatches the germline segment, possibly from a read error. This chain uses TRBV20-1 with TRBJ2-3, with TRBD2 identical over 11 bases. Per the germline V gene, CDR1 is DFQATT and CDR2 is SNEGSKA (reference sequence). This CDR3 region has 16 residues. As DNA, the CDR3 is TGCAGTGCGCCACTAGCGGGAGCGGGAAGCACAGATACGCAGTACTTT. Amino acids: CSAPLAGAGSTDTQYF.

This clonotype was detected ten times or more. The chain is built from TRBV20-1 and TRBJ2-4, with TRBD2 identical over 10 bases. V dropped 1 base and J dropped 8; count of bases not matched to a gene: 8. CDR1 is DFQATT, CDR2 SNEGSKA, per germline (reference sequence). The CDR3 has 15 residues. CDR3 in DNA: TGCAGTGCTAGAGCCCCAGCGGGGGGGCCGGACATTCAGTACTTC. It yields the protein CSARAPAGGPDIQYF.

The gene calls are TRBV6-1 and TRBJ2-3, with TRBD1 as a possible D gene (5 bases). This CDR3 is built from 17 residues. Germline-derived CDR1 and CDR2 are MNHNS and SASEGT. Trimming stripped 6 bases from V and 3 bases from J, with 22 bases between. The CDR3 region is CASRETTGSGYTDTQYF. The DNA for the CDR3 is TGTGCCAGCAGGGAGACCACAGGTTCTGGATATACAGATACGCAGTATTTT.

The chain's CDR3 is CSARDAHKSVNYGYTF. CDR3 nucleotides: TGCAGTGCTAGAGATGCCCATAAGAGTGTGAACTATGGCTACACCTTC. The rearrangement links TRBV20-1 to TRBJ1-2; D ambiguous. The CDR3 is 16 residues long. The V end lost 0 bases, the J end lost 2 bases, and 16 bases lay between the germline ends. CDR1 DFQATT and CDR2 SNEGSKA come from the germline V gene (reference sequence).

The gene calls are TRBV29-1 and TRBJ1-5, with D hard to call. Germline CDR1 is SQVTM and CDR2 is ANQGSEA. The CDR3 runs to 13 residues. The V end lost 6 bases, the J end lost 3 bases, and 12 bases lay between the germline ends. For the CDR3, the DNA is TGCAGCGTGCGTCGGGAGGCCAATCAGCCCCAGCATTTT. Amino acid sequence: CSVRREANQPQHF.

This clonotype occurred a few times. V and J are TRBV7-9 and TRBJ1-3, with D uncertain. The CDR3 totals 14 residues. V lost 1 base and J lost 4, with 8 bases in between. Per the germline V gene, CDR1 is SEHNR and CDR2 is FQNEAQ (reference sequence). CDR3 residues: CASSLGDSGNTIYF. Written as DNA, the CDR3 is TGTGCCAGCAGCTTAGGGGATTCCGGAAACACCATATATTTT.

V and J are TRBV7-2 and TRBJ2-4; D is unclear. Germline V CDR1 and CDR2: SGHTA, FQGNSA. CDR3 size: 13 residues. V dropped 1 base and J dropped 13 bases, with 14 bases sitting between them. The CDR3 sequence: CASSLVAEAPQYF. The CDR3 bases are TGTGCCAGCAGCTTAGTGGCTGAGGCCCCGCAGTACTTC.

The rearrangement uses TRBV2 and TRBJ2-3; 11 nucleotides agree with TRBD2. The length of the CDR3 is 20 residues. The germline V gene has CDR1 SNHLY and CDR2 FYNNEI. Unmatched junction bases numbered 18, after V lost 4 bases and J lost 3 bases. The CDR3 spells CASSVFGSPPSGGSTDTQYF. CDR3 nucleotides: TGTGCCAGCAGTGTCTTCGGGAGCCCTCCTAGCGGGGGGAGTACAGATACGCAGTATTTT.

Only a few counts were recorded for this clonotype. This chain uses TRBV6-2 or TRBV6-3 with TRBJ2-2, with D possibly being TRBD1 or TRBD2 (5 bases each). V was clipped by 8 bases and J by 6 bases, with 13 bases between them. CDR3 length equals 13 residues. Germline V gives CDR1 MNHEY, CDR2 SVGEGT. CDR3 nucleotide sequence: TGTGCCAGCGGAAATGGGGGACCCGGGGAGCTGTTTTTT. Protein sequence: CASGNGGPGELFF.

This chain links TRBV5-5 with TRBJ2-1; 11 bases are shared with TRBD2. Germline-derived CDR1 and CDR2 are SGHKS and YYEKEE (reference sequence). Losses at the gene ends were 0 bases for V and 7 bases for J; bases not matched to a gene: 9. The CDR3 is 17 residues long. CDR3 sequence (DNA): TGTGCCAGCAGCTTGGGGTCCACTAGCGGGGGTAGGAATGAGCAGTTCTTC. This sequence encodes CASSLGSTSGGRNEQFF.